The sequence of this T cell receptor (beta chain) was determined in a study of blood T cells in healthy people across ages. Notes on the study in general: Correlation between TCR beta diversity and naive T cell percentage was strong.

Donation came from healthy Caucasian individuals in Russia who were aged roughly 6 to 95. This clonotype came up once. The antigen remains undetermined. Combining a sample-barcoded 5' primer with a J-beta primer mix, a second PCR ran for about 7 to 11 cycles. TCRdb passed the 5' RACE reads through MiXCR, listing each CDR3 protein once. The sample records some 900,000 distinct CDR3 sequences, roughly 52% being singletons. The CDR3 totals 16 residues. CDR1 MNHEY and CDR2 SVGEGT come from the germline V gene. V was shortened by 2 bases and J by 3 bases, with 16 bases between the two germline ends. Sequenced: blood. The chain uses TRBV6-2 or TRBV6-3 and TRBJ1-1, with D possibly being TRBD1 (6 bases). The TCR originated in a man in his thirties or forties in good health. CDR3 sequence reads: CASSYRSGQRDTEAFF. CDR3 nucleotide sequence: TGTGCCAGCAGTTACCGATCCGGACAGAGGGACACTGAAGCTTTCTTT.